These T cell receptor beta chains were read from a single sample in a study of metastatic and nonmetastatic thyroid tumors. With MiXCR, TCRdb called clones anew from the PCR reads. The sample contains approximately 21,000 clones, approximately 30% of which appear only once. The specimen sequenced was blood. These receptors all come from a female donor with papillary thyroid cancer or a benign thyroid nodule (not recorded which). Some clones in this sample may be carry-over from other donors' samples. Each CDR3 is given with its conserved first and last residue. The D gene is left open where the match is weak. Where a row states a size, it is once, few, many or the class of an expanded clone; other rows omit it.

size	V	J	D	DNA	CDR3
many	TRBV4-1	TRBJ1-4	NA	TGCGCCAGCAGCCAAAACCCCGTGTCTGAAAAACTGTTTTTT	CASSQNPVSEKLFF
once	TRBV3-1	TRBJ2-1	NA	TGTGCCAGCAGCCACCCCTACAATGAGCAGTTCTTC	CASSHPYNEQFF
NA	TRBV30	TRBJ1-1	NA	TGTGCCTGGAGTGTGGGCGGTGATGGGACTGAAGCTTTCTTT	CAWSVGGDGTEAFF
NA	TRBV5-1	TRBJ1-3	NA	TGCGCCAGCAGCTTGCAGGCAGGGACTGGAAACACCATATATTTT	CASSLQAGTGNTIYF
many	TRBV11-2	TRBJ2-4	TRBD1	TGTGCCAGCAGCCTCGGGAAGGGCGGGGGACAGGGCAAAAACATTCAGTACTTC	CASSLGKGGGQGKNIQYF
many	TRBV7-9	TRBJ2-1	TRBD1	TGTGCCAGCAACCAGGGGGAGCACAATGAGCAGTTCTTC	CASNQGEHNEQFF
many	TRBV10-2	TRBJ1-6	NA	TGCGCCAGCAGTGATGCCTCTAGGAGCTCCTATAATTCACCCCTCCACTTT	CASSDASRSSYNSPLHF
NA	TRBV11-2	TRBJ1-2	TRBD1	TGTGCCAGCAGCTCTGGACAGGGCGGTGGCTACACCTTC	CASSSGQGGGYTF
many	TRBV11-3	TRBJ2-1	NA	TGTGCCAGCGGCTTATCGGGGGCGCTGGGAAATGAGCAGTTCTTC	CASGLSGALGNEQFF
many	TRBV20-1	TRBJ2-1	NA	TGCAGTGCGTCGGCATCGGCTTGGGAGCAGTTCTTC	CSASASAWEQFF
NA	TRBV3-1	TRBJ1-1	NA	TGTGCCAGCAGCCTATTGGGTGAGGGGAGGAACACTGAAGCTTCCTTT	CASSLLGEGRNTEASF
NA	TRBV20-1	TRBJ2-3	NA	TGCAGTCCTAGTAATACCGGGACTTGCGGCACAGATACGCAGTATTTT	CSPSNTGTCGTDTQYF
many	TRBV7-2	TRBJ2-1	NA	TGTGCCAGCAGCCCCGGAGGGGGGACCTACAATGAGCAGTTCTTC	CASSPGGGTYNEQFF
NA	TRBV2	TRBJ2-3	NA	TGTGCCAGCAGTGTAAGCCGGGACATGGGGCAAGATACGCAGTATTTT	CASSVSRDMGQDTQYF
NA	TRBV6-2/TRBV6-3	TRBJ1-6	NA	TGTGCCAGCAGCCCCGGGGAAGTCTCGTCACCCCTCCACTTT	CASSPGEVSSPLHF
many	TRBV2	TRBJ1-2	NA	TGTGCCAGCAAAGTGAGGTTCTATGGCTACACCTTC	CASKVRFYGYTF
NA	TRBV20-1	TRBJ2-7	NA	TGCAGTGCTAGAGTCGGGGGACAGAACGAGCAGTACTTC	CSARVGGQNEQYF
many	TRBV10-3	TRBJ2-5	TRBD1	TGTGCCATCAGTGAGTCTGACAGGGGGGAGACCCAGTACTTC	CAISESDRGETQYF
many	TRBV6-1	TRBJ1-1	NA	TGTGCCAGCAGTGAAATAGGGGGGTCAAGCACTGAAGCTTTCTTT	CASSEIGGSSTEAFF
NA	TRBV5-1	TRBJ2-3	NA	TGCGCCAGCAGCTCCGCGGCGGTTAGCACAGATACGCAGTATTTT	CASSSAAVSTDTQYF
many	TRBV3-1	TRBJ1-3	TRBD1	TGTGCCAGCAGCCGCGGGACAGCTGGAAACACCATATATTTT	CASSRGTAGNTIYF
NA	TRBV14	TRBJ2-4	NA	TGTGCCAGCAGCCAAGACAAGCCTGATGCAGGCAGCCCCAGCCGCGGAGGCAAAAACATTCAGTACTTC	CASSQDKPDAGSPSRGGKNIQYF
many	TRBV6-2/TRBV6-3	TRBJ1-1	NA	TGTGCCAGCAGTTGGGTAGGGCTTAACACTGAAGCTTTCTTT	CASSWVGLNTEAFF
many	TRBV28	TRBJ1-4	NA	TGTGCCAGCAGTGTTACAGGTCAGGAAAAACTGTTTTTT	CASSVTGQEKLFF
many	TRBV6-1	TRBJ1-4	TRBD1	TGTGCCAGCAGTGATAGGGGGCTGTCTAATGAAAAACTGTTTTTT	CASSDRGLSNEKLFF
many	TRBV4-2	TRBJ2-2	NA	TGTGCCAGCAGCCAAGAAGAGGGGAGCACCGGGGAGCTGTTTTTT	CASSQEEGSTGELFF
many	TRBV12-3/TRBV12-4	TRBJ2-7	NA	TGTGCCAGCAGTTTAGGTATCGGGGGGCGGAGGTACGAGCAGTACTTC	CASSLGIGGRRYEQYF
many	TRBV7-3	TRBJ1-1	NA	TGTGCCAGCAGCTTAAGTTGGGCCTCCAGGAAAGCTTTCTTT	CASSLSWASRKAFF
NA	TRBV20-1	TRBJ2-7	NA	TGCAGTGCTAGGGACACAGGGGGGGACGAGCAGTACTTC	CSARDTGGDEQYF
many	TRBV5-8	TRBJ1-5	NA	TGTGCCAGCAGCCTCCGCCAGGGCAATCAGCCCCAGCATTTT	CASSLRQGNQPQHF
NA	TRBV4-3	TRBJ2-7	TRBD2	TGCGCGAGCAGGCCCAAGCGGGAGTGCTCCTACGAGCAGTACTTC	CASRPKRECSYEQYF
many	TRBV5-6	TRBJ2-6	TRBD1	TGTGCCAGCAGCTTGACGACAGGGGGCGCTTTTGGGGCCAACGTCCTGACTTTC	CASSLTTGGAFGANVLTF
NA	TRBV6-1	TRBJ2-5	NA	TGTGCCAGCACCATAACAGGGTTCCAGGAGACACCGTACTTC	CASTITGFQETPYF
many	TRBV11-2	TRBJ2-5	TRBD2	TGTGCCAGCAGCTTAGTCGGACTAGCGGGAGCTTCGGAGACCCAGTACTTC	CASSLVGLAGASETQYF
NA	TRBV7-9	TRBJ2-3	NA	TGTGCCAGCAGCTTGCTCACGGGTGACACCCAGTATTTT	CASSLLTGDTQYF
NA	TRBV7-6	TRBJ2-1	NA	TGTGCCAGCAGCTTAGGTCACAGGAGGGGACATGAGCAGTTCTTC	CASSLGHRRGHEQFF
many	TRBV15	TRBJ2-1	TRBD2	TGTGCCACCAGCAGCGGTGCGGGACTAGCGGGAGTTTGGGAGCAGTTCTTC	CATSSGAGLAGVWEQFF
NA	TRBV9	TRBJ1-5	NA	TGTGCCAGCAGCCGACAGGCAATAGGTCACCCCCAGCATTTT	CASSRQAIGHPQHF
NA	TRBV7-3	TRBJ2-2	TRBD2	TGTGCCAGCAGCTTAACAGCGGGGCCGAACACCGGGGAGCTGTTTTTT	CASSLTAGPNTGELFF
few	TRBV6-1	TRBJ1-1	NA	TGTGCCAGCAGTCTCTCAATCTGGGGGAACACTGAAGCTTTCTTT	CASSLSIWGNTEAFF
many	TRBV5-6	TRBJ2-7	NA	TGTGCCAGCAGTCTCATTGAGAGGCCAACCTACGAGCAGTACTTC	CASSLIERPTYEQYF
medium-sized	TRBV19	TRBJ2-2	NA	TGTGCCAGTAGTATGGGACTGGGGTCCTCCGGGGAGCTGTTTTTT	CASSMGLGSSGELFF
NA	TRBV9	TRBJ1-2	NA	TGTGCCAGCAGCGGTGCAGGGCTCTATGGCTACACCTTC	CASSGAGLYGYTF
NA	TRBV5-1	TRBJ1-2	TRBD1	TGCGCCAGCAGCTCAGGACAGGCTTCGTTTGGCTACACCTTC	CASSSGQASFGYTF
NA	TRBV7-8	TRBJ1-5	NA	TGTGCCTACAGCCCGGACAGTCATCAGCCCCAGCATTTT	CAYSPDSHQPQHF
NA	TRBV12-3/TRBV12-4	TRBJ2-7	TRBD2	TGTGCCTGCAGTTATAGCGGGAGCCGCTACGAGCAGTACTTC	CACSYSGSRYEQYF
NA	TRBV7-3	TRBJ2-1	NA	TGTGCCAGCAGCTTGACGACACGTCTTCGATACAATGAGCAGTTCTTC	CASSLTTRLRYNEQFF
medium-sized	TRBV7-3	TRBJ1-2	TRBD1	TGTGCCAGCAGCTTAAGGGGACAGGGGGATGGCTACACCTTC	CASSLRGQGDGYTF
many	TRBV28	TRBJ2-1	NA	TGTGCCAGCAGCAGGGTCCCCCTAAGAGGGGATGAGCAGTTCTTC	CASSRVPLRGDEQFF